This T cell receptor (beta chain) was obtained from a study of T cell responses to AZD1222 COVID-19 vaccine. Some second doses came at about 4 weeks and others at about 12 weeks; these were pooled. Study observations and caveats: Variant regions that are unmutated are reportedly the target of nearly half of spike-specific TCRs.

About this clone itself: The antigen is unknown.

Libraries were prepared by immunoSEQ multiplex PCR; TCRdb keeps only in-frame clonotypes and omits some of them. The table lists over 150,000 clones, 85% to 95% of them singletons. The material sequenced was peripheral blood, taken 28 days after the second AZD1222 dose. The clonotype was recovered from an adult who received the AZD1222 COVID-19 vaccine.

DNA for the CDR3: TGTGCCAGCAAGGGACAGCAGATAGGCAATCAGCCCCAGCATTTT. Its protein is CASKGQQIGNQPQHF. The rearrangement joins TRBV2 to TRBJ1-5; TRBD1 matches 7 bases. Germline V CDR1 and CDR2: SNHLY, FYNNEI. The CDR3 has 15 residues. Trimming took 7 bases from V and 2 from J; bases not matched to a gene: 8.